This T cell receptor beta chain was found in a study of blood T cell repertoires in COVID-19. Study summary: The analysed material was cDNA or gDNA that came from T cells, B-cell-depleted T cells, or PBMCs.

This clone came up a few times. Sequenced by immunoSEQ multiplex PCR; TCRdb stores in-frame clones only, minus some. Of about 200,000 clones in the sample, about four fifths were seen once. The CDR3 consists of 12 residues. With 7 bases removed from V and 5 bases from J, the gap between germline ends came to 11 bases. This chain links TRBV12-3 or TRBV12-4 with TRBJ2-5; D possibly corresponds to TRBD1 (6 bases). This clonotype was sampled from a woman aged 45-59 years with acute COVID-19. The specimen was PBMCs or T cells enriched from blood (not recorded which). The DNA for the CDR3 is TGTGCCAGCACGCAGGGGTATGAGACCCAGTACTTC. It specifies CASTQGYETQYF.